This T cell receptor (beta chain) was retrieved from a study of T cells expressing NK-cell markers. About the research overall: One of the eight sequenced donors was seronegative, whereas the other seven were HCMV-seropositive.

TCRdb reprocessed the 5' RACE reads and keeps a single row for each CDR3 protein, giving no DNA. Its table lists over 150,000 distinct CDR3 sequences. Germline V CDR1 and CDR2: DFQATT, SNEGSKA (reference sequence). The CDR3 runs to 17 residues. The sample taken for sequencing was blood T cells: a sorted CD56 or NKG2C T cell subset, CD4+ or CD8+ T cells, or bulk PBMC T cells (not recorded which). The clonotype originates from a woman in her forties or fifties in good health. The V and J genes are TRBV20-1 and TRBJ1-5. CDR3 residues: CSARCPSASRAHQPQHF.